This TCR beta chain was profiled in a study of regulatory T cells in long-lasting Graves disease. Study-level background: Duration of antithyroid drug therapy among newly diagnosed Graves' patients was under 3 months.

CDR3-region Arm-PCR and iRepertoire HTBI primers produced the TCR beta libraries. TCRdb processed the multiplex PCR reads anew with MiXCR; each CDR3 protein has one entry. This table holds 300,000 to 400,000 distinct CDR3 sequences, 15% found once. This clonotype was seen many times. Its antigen is unidentified. The germline gives CDR1 GTSNPN, CDR2 SVGIG (reference sequence). The V and J ends lost 8 bases and 2 bases respectively, with 13 bases between them. CDR3 length: 13 amino acids. Study-wide results and caveats: The study found lower TCR diversity in persistent Graves' patients than in newly diagnosed ones.

Time point defined: newly diagnosed GD, antithyroid drugs for less than 3 months. PBMC-extracted RNA yielded the TCR library. The receptor was isolated from a female donor with Graves disease. Here the sequenced sample was peripheral blood mononuclear cells (PBMCs), taken at new diagnosis, from a patient treated with antithyroid drugs. This chain joins TRBV30 and TRBJ2-1, with D possibly TRBD2 on 6 matching bases. For the CDR3, the DNA is TGTGCCCACGGGGGAAGTCCCTACAATGAGCAGTTCTTC. Its translation: CAHGGSPYNEQFF.